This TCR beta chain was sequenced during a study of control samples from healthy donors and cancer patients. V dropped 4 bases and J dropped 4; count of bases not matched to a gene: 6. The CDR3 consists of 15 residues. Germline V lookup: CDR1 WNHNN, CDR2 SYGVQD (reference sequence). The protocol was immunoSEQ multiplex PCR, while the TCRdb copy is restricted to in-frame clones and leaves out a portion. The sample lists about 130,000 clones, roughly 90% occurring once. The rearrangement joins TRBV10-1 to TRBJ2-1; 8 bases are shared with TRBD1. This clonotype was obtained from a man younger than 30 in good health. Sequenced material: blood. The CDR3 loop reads CASSGSRGLYNEQFF. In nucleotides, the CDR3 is TGCGCCAGCAGTGGCAGCAGGGGGCTATACAATGAGCAGTTCTTC.